The 11 T cell receptor beta chains in this list originate from one sample, sequenced in a study of T cell clonality in common variable immunodeficiency. Generated by immunoSEQ multiplex PCR, the TCRdb table keeps only in-frame clones and is missing some. In total the sample includes about 39,000 clones, none of them seen once. Sequenced input: peripheral blood mononuclear cells. All receptors derive from a person aged 18 to 75 in good health.

This clone was counted ten times or more. The sequence runs out 3 residues before the end of the CDR3; the remainder is reconstructed from the germline J gene. The rearrangement joins TRBV20-1 to TRBJ1-2; tentatively, D is TRBD1 (5 bases). With 4 bases removed from V and 3 bases from J, the gap between germline ends came to 9 bases. The CDR3 has 12 amino acids. Germline lookup yields CDR1 DFQATT and CDR2 SNEGSKA (reference sequence). The sequenced part of the CDR3 DNA is TGCAGTGCTATAGACAGAGACTATGGC. Amino acid sequence: CSAIDRDYG. The whole CDR3 sequence reads CSAIDRDYGYTF.

This clone came up many times. The read comes to an end 3 residues before the CDR3 does, leaving the germline J gene to fill in the end. The chain uses TRBV7-8 and TRBJ1-5, with 7 positions matching TRBD1. Trimming removed 5 bases from V and 0 bases from J; junction bases left unmatched: 7. The V gene's germline CDR1 is SGHVS and CDR2 FQNEAQ. This CDR3 spans 16 amino acids. The covered CDR3 bases are TGTGCCAGCAGCCCCTACAGGGGTGGTAGCAATCAGCCC. As protein: CASSPYRGGSNQP. The whole CDR3 is CASSPYRGGSNQPQHF.

This clone showed up many times. The read comes to an end 3 residues before the CDR3 does, leaving the germline J gene to fill in the end. This chain joins TRBV28 and TRBJ2-7; 9 positions agree with TRBD1. CDR1 is MDHEN, CDR2 SYDVKM, per germline. This CDR3 spans 16 amino acids. With V trimmed by 8 bases and J by 1 base, 12 bases remained unmatched. CDR3 DNA (partial): TGTGCCAGCTACCCCTCGACAGGGGGTGGTTCCTACGAG. It yields the protein CASYPSTGGGSYE. The CDR3 in its entirety is CASYPSTGGGSYEQYF.

This clone was seen ten or more times. Coverage ceases 3 residues before the CDR3 finishes, and the germline J gene fills in the end. The chain joins TRBV28 to TRBJ2-2; D perhaps matches TRBD2 (5 bases). V was clipped by 6 bases and J by 3 bases, with 14 bases between them. From germline, CDR1 is MDHEN and CDR2 SYDVKM. The CDR3 runs to 15 residues. CDR3 loop: CASSPGDRYTGELFF. The part of the CDR3 DNA that was read is TGTGCCAGCAGCCCCGGGGATCGGTACACCGGGGAG.

This clone was seen many times. Read sequence stops 3 residues before the CDR3 end, and the germline J gene provides the missing end. This chain uses TRBV6-1 with TRBJ2-1, with TRBD1 matching 10 bases. V lost 1 base, J lost 4 bases, and 4 bases stayed unmatched. The germline V gene encodes CDR1 MNHNS and CDR2 SASEGT. CDR3 length: 16 amino acids. The CDR3 loop reads CASSEETGGWYNEQFF. The DNA read from the CDR3 is TGTGCCAGCAGTGAAGAGACAGGGGGCTGGTACAATGAG.

This clone was counted at least ten times. The missing CDR3 end, 3 residues past where the read stops, is filled in from the germline J gene. J is TRBJ2-2 and V is TRBV19; 8 bases are a match to TRBD1. Trimming took 6 bases from V and 3 from J; bases not matched to a gene: 12. The germline CDR1 and CDR2 sequences are LNHDA and SQIVND (reference sequence). The CDR3 length is 17 residues. The CDR3 DNA, read in part, is TGTGCCAGTAGACCAGGGGTAGGACAGGGAGACACCGGGGAG. Translation: CASRPGVGQGDTGE. The entire CDR3 reads CASRPGVGQGDTGELFF. The entire variable domain, with the rest obtained from reference TRBV19 and TRBJ2-2, is as follows: DGGITQSPKYLFRKEGQNVTLSCEQNLNHDAMYWYRQDPGQGLRLIYYSQIVNDFQKGDIAEGYSVSREKKESFPLTVTSAQKNPTAFYLCASRPGVGQGDTGELFFGEGSRLTVL.

The sample holds many counts of this clone. The read falls 3 residues short of the CDR3 end, and the missing part is taken from the germline J gene. The chain links TRBV5-1 to TRBJ1-4, with D tentatively TRBD1 (6 bases). Germline CDR1 SGHRS, CDR2 YFSETQ. V lost 4 bases to trimming and J lost 7 bases, with 14 bases between them. CDR3 length: 14 amino acids. The part of the CDR3 DNA that was read is TGCGCCAGCAGCCACGGACAGTCATCTGAAAAA. Encoded protein: CASSHGQSSEK. The whole CDR3 protein reads CASSHGQSSEKLFF.

This clone was observed at least ten times. The observed sequence ends 3 residues before the CDR3 terminus, with the missing tail filled in from the germline J gene. The chain has TRBV20-1 and TRBJ1-6, with D possibly TRBD1 on 5 matching bases. Germline lookup yields CDR1 DFQATT and CDR2 SNEGSKA (reference sequence). The CDR3 has 14 amino acids. V was clipped by 4 bases and J by 7 bases, with 14 bases between them. The DNA read from the CDR3 is TGCAGTGCTACGGGGGACTATCGGAATTCACCC. Translated, it gives CSATGDYRNSP. The CDR3 in full is CSATGDYRNSPLHF.

As to this clone: Coverage ceases 3 residues before the CDR3 finishes, and the germline J gene fills in the end. This chain links TRBV5-6 with TRBJ2-3, with TRBD2 matching 10 bases. This CDR3 is 14 amino acids long. The germline V gene has CDR1 SGHDT and CDR2 YYEEEE. This CDR3 is CASSLAGAQETQYF. The DNA read from the CDR3 is TGTGCCAGCAGTCTAGCGGGAGCCCAAGAGACG.

This clone has ten or more counts. The read is 3 residues too short to cover the CDR3 end, so that end is filled in from the germline J gene. This rearrangement joins TRBV6-1 to TRBJ2-5; 7 nucleotides line up with TRBD1. The germline V gene encodes CDR1 MNHNS and CDR2 SASEGT. The CDR3 has 15 amino acids. The junction had 7 bases not matched to a gene; V was cut back by 2 bases and J by 4 bases. The CDR3 sequence: CASSERGQITETQYF. Partial CDR3 DNA: TGTGCCAGCAGTGAAAGGGGACAGATTACAGAGACC.

This clone has a count of ten or more. CDR3: CSAGTRGRVETQYF. CDR3 DNA, as far as it was read: TGCAGTGCTGGGACCAGGGGGCGTGTAGAGACC. The chain combines TRBV20-1 with TRBJ2-5; TRBD1 matches at 8 bases. The sequence runs out 3 residues before the end of the CDR3; the remainder is reconstructed from the germline J gene. The CDR3 extends over 14 amino acids. Germline CDR1 DFQATT, CDR2 SNEGSKA (reference sequence). The V segment lost 5 bases and the J segment 4 bases; nucleotides outside the gene matches: 9.